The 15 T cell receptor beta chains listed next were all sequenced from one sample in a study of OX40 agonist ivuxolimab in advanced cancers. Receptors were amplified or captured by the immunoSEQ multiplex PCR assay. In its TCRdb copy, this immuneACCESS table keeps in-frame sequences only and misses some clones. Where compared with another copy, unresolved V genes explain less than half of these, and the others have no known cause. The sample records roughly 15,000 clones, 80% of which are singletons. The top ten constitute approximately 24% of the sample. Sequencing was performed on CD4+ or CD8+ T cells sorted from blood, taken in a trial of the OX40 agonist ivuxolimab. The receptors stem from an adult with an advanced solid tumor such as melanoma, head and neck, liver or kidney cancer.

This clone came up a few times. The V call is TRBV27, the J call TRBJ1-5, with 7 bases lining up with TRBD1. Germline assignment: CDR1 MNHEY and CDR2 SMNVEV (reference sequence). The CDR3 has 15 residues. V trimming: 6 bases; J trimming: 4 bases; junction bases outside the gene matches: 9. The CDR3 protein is CASSSTGRTNQPQHF. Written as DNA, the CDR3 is TGTGCCAGCAGCTCGACAGGGCGGACAAATCAGCCCCAGCATTTT.

This CDR3 is CASSPAPESDTQYF. The CDR3 DNA reads as TGTGCCAGCAGTCCTGCCCCTGAGTCAGATACGCAGTATTTT. V usage is TRBV6-6 and J usage is TRBJ2-3; D remains ambiguous. The V end was cut by 5 bases, the J end by 4 bases, with 13 bases between. Germline V gene data show CDR1 as MNHNY and CDR2 as SVGAGI (reference sequence). The CDR3 is 14 amino acids.

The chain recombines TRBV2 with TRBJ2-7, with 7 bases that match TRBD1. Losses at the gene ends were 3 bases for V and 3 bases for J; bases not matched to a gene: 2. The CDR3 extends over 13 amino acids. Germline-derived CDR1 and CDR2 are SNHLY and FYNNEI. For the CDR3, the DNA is TGTGCCAGCAGTGAGGACAGGTTCTACGAGCAGTACTTC. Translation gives CASSEDRFYEQYF.

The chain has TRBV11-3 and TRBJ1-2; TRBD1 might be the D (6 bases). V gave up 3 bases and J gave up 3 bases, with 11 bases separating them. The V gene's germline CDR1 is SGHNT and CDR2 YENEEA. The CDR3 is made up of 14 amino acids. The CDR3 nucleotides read TGTGCCAGCAGCTTCTGGGGGCGGGACTATGGCTACACCTTC. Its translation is CASSFWGRDYGYTF.

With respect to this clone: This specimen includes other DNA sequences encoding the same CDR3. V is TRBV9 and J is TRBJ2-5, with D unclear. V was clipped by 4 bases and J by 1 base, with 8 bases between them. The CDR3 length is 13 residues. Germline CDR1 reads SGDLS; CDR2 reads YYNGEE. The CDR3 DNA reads TGTGCCAGCAGCCCTAGACCCCAAGAGACCCAGTACTTC. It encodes CASSPRPQETQYF.

In nucleotides, the CDR3 is TGTGCCAGCAGTGACTCGGTAGCGGGAGGACCCAATGAGCAGTTCTTC. Its translation: CASSDSVAGGPNEQFF. The chain uses TRBV6-4 and TRBJ2-1; 10 bases agree with TRBD2. The J segment lost 6 bases and the V segment lost 0 bases, leaving 5 bases of the junction unmatched. This CDR3 region has 16 residues. CDR1 and CDR2 (germline): MRHNA, SNTAGT.

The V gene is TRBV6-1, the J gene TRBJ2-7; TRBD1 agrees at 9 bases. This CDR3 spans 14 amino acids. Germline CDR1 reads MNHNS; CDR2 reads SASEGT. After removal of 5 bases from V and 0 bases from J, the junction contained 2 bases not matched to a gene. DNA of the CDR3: TGTGCCAGCAGTAACAGGGGGCTCTCCTACGAGCAGTACTTC. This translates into CASSNRGLSYEQYF.

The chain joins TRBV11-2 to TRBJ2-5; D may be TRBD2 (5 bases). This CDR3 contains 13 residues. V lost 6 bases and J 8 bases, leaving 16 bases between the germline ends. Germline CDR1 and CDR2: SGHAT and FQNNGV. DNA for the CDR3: TGTGCCAGCAGACGATCGGACTTCCCTACCCAGTACTTC. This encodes CASRRSDFPTQYF.

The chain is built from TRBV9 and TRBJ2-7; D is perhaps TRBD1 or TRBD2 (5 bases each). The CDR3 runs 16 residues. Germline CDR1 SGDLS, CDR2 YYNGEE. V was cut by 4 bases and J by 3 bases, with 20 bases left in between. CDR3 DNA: TGTGCCAGCAGCTCACGGGACGGACAATCGAGCTACGAGCAGTACTTC. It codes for CASSSRDGQSSYEQYF.

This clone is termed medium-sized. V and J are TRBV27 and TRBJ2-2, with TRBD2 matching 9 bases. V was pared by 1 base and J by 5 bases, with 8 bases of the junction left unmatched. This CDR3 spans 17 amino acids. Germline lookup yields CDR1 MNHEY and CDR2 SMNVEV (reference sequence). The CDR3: CASSLWASGVGTGELFF. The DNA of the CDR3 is TGTGCCAGCAGTTTATGGGCTAGCGGGGTTGGAACCGGGGAGCTGTTTTTT.

The CDR3: CASSFYVGNPHSTDTQYF. CDR3 DNA sequence: TGTGCCAGCAGCTTTTATGTCGGAAACCCACATAGCACAGATACGCAGTATTTT. J is TRBJ2-3 and V is TRBV5-8; D is ambiguous. Trimming took 2 bases from V and 0 from J, leaving 19 bases between them. Germline V gene sequence: CDR1 SGHTS, CDR2 YDEGEE. The CDR3 totals 18 residues.

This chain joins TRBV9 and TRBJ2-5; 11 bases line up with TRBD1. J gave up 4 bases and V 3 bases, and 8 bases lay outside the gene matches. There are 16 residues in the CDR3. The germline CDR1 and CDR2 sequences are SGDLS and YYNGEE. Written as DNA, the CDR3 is TGTGCCAGCAGCGACCCGGGGACAGGGGGAGGAGAGACCCAGTACTTC. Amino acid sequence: CASSDPGTGGGETQYF.

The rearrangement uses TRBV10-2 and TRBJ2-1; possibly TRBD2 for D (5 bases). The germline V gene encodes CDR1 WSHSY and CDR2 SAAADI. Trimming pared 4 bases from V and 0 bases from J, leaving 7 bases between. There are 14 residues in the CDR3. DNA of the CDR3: TGCGCCAGCAGTGTGGGGAGCTCCTACAATGAGCAGTTCTTC. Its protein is CASSVGSSYNEQFF.

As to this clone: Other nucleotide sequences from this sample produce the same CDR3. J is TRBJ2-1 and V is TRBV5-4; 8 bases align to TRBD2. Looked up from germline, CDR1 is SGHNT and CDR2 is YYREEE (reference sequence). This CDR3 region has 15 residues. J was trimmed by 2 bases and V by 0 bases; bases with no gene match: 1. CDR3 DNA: TGTGCCAGCAGCTTGGTAGCGGGGCCCTACAATGAGCAGTTCTTC. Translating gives CASSLVAGPYNEQFF.

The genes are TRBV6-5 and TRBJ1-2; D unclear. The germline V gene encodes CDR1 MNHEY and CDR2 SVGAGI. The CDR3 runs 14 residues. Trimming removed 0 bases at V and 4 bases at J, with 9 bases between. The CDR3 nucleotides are TGTGCCAGCAGTTACTCGGACGGCACCTATGGCTACACCTTC. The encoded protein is CASSYSDGTYGYTF.